The 27 T cell receptor beta chains below come from one sample, sequenced in a study of early T cells in non-severe SARS-CoV-2 infection. TCRdb reprocessed the 5' RACE reads with MiXCR, giving one entry per CDR3 protein. Here the sample spans roughly 75,000 distinct CDR3 sequences, more than 7.5% being singletons. The specimen sequenced was whole blood. The receptor set was obtained from an adult who was a healthcare worker with PCR-confirmed SARS-CoV-2 infection or an uninfected control (not recorded which).

The table lists this clonotype with a count of one. This may come from a read error, since a much larger clone is one base off. No conserved phenylalanine or tryptophan is present at the end of the CDR3, so a read error is the likely explanation. This chain connects TRBV4-1 to TRBJ2-7, with D possibly matching TRBD1 (6 bases). V lost 1 base to trimming and J lost 4 bases, with 8 bases between them. Germline CDR1 MGHRA, CDR2 YSYEKL. The CDR3 is made up of 13 amino acids. Here the CDR3 reads CASSQAGTYEQYL. CDR3 DNA sequence: TGCGCCAGCAGCCAAGCAGGGACATACGAGCAGTACCTC.

CDR3 in DNA: TGTGCCACCAGTGATTCCCAAGATAACAGGGGAGCCCCCGAGTATTTT. Amino acids: CATSDSQDNRGAPEYF. The V gene is TRBV24-1, the J gene TRBJ2-3; TRBD1 aligns across 7 bases. The CDR3 consists of 16 residues. Trimming removed 2 bases from V and 13 bases from J; junction bases left unmatched: 17. The germline gives CDR1 KGHDR, CDR2 SFDVKD.

This clonotype has more than one count but fewer than ten. The V gene is TRBV28, the J gene TRBJ2-7, with TRBD2 matching over 12 bases. This CDR3 has 14 amino acids. Germline loops: CDR1 MDHEN, CDR2 SYDVKM. V trimming: 7 bases; J trimming: 7 bases; junction bases outside the gene matches: 8. CDR3 DNA sequence: TGTGCCAGCAACAGAGCTAGCGGGAGGGCGGAGCAGTACTTC. Encoded protein: CASNRASGRAEQYF.

V and J are TRBV27 and TRBJ1-2; the D is unclear. V was clipped by 6 bases and J by 2 bases, with 13 bases between them. Germline V CDR1 and CDR2: MNHEY, SMNVEV (reference sequence). This CDR3 region has 14 residues. Here the CDR3 DNA reads TGTGCCAGCAGGGGAGCGGGGTTCAACTATGGCTACACCTTC. Its translation is CASRGAGFNYGYTF.

This clonotype was counted many times. This chain connects TRBV29-1 to TRBJ2-2; unclear D gene. Germline CDR1 reads SQVTM; CDR2 reads ANQGSEA. The CDR3 spans 13 residues. Trimming removed 5 bases at V and 1 base at J, with 8 bases between. DNA for the CDR3: TGCAGCGTTCGGCACGAGAACACCGGGGAGCTGTTTTTT. Translation gives CSVRHENTGELFF.

In this sample, this clonotype turned up many times. The CDR3 spells CATLGAGGTRNEQFF. CDR3 nucleotides: TGTGCCACGCTCGGAGCGGGAGGGACTCGGAATGAGCAGTTCTTC. The rearrangement uses TRBV27 and TRBJ2-1; 10 nucleotides line up with TRBD2. Germline V gene sequence: CDR1 MNHEY, CDR2 SMNVEV (reference sequence). The V gene end was trimmed by 10 bases and the J gene end by 7 bases; junction bases not matched to a gene: 13. The CDR3 has 15 amino acids.

This clonotype showed up just a few times. CDR3 DNA sequence: TGCGCCAGCAGCCAAGAATTAGCTCCCTCCTACAATGAGCAGTTCTTC. It encodes CASSQELAPSYNEQFF. The gene calls are TRBV4-1 and TRBJ2-1, with no clear D. Germline V gives CDR1 MGHRA, CDR2 YSYEKL. Trimming cost V 0 bases and J 0 bases, with 9 bases left between them. The CDR3 totals 16 residues.

The gene calls are TRBV7-6 and TRBJ2-1; no clear D. CDR1 SGHVS and CDR2 FNYEAQ come from the germline V gene. This CDR3 has 16 residues. V lost 4 bases, J lost 0 bases, and 13 bases lay in between. The CDR3 sequence is CASSSRPESSYNEQFF. CDR3 bases: TGTGCCAGCAGCTCACGACCCGAGAGCTCCTACAATGAGCAGTTCTTC.

In this sample, this clonotype turned up many times. This chain links TRBV11-2 with TRBJ2-3; TRBD2 agrees at 10 bases. Germline loops: CDR1 SGHAT, CDR2 FQNNGV. V was pared by 5 bases and J by 3 bases, with 8 bases of the junction left unmatched. The CDR3 extends over 16 amino acids. The DNA of the CDR3 is TGTGCCAGCAGCCCACGACTAGCGGGTTGGACAGATACGCAGTATTTT. Its translation: CASSPRLAGWTDTQYF.

A few counts support this clonotype. The chain employs TRBV20-1 and TRBJ2-4, with D possibly being TRBD2 (5 bases). Germline values: CDR1 DFQATT, CDR2 SNEGSKA (reference sequence). V lost 3 bases to trimming and J lost 6 bases, with 12 bases between them. CDR3 size: 13 residues. The CDR3 protein is CSASEGERNIQYF. The CDR3 DNA reads as TGCAGTGCTAGTGAGGGAGAGAGAAACATTCAGTACTTC.

This clonotype occurred a few times. The chain couples TRBV20-1 to TRBJ2-3, with 7 bases that match TRBD1. This CDR3 is 14 amino acids long. From germline, CDR1 is DFQATT and CDR2 SNEGSKA (reference sequence). V was clipped by 5 bases and J by 4 bases; unmatched bases: 9. CDR3 bases: TGCAGTGCTGTCCGGACAGGCCTCCCAGATACGCAGTATTTT. It specifies CSAVRTGLPDTQYF.

This clonotype was counted many times. This chain connects TRBV5-5 to TRBJ2-3, with 12 bases that match TRBD1. J lost 2 bases, V lost 4 bases, and 11 bases had no gene match. The CDR3 has 18 residues. The germline V gene encodes CDR1 SGHKS and CDR2 YYEKEE (reference sequence). The CDR3 sequence: CASSPGQGAIPHTDTQYF. Here the CDR3 DNA reads TGTGCCAGCAGCCCGGGACAGGGGGCAATTCCCCACACAGATACGCAGTATTTT.

The genes are TRBV6-1 and TRBJ2-5; no reliable D call. The V end was cut by 7 bases, the J end by 2 bases, with 17 bases between. Germline V gives CDR1 MNHNS, CDR2 SASEGT. This CDR3 is built from 15 residues. The CDR3 nucleotides read TGTGCCAGCACGCCGACATCGAGAGCGCAAGAGACCCAGTACTTC. This encodes CASTPTSRAQETQYF.

This clonotype was seen ten or more times. V gene TRBV27 combines with J gene TRBJ2-5; 9 bases fit TRBD2. This CDR3 has 18 residues. The V gene end was trimmed by 5 bases and the J gene end by 6 bases; junction bases not matched to a gene: 19. Germline V CDR1 and CDR2: MNHEY, SMNVEV (reference sequence). This chain's CDR3 is CASSPEWTSDQARKTQYF. Here the CDR3 DNA reads TGTGCCAGCAGTCCCGAATGGACTAGCGACCAAGCCCGGAAGACCCAGTACTTC.

V and J are TRBV12-3 or TRBV12-4 and TRBJ2-7; 9 nucleotides agree with TRBD2. V was clipped by 3 bases and J by 2 bases; unmatched bases: 5. This CDR3 spans 15 amino acids. In DNA form, the CDR3 reads TGTGCCAGCAGTTTCCAAGCGGGAGGCACCTACGAGCAGTACTTC. Translated: CASSFQAGGTYEQYF.

The J gene is TRBJ2-1, the V gene TRBV10-2; no clear D gene. V dropped 4 bases and J dropped 8 bases, with 15 bases sitting between them. There are 14 residues in the CDR3. In germline, CDR1 is WSHSY, CDR2 SAAADI. In DNA form, the CDR3 reads TGCGCCAGCAGTGGCCATAAGTTATCCGATGAGCAGTTCTTC. It encodes CASSGHKLSDEQFF.

V is TRBV14 and J is TRBJ2-7; 9 positions agree with TRBD1. Germline-derived CDR1 and CDR2 are SGHDN and FVKESK. V was pared by 3 bases and J by 5 bases, with 5 bases of the junction left unmatched. This CDR3 contains 14 residues. CDR3 protein: CASSHRDRVNEQYF. CDR3 sequence (DNA): TGTGCCAGCAGCCATAGGGACAGGGTGAACGAGCAGTACTTC.

This clonotype was counted ten times or more. The chain combines TRBV6-6 with TRBJ2-7, with D uncertain. Germline V gene lookup returns CDR1 MNHNY and CDR2 SVGAGI (reference sequence). This CDR3 spans 11 amino acids. The V gene lost 6 bases and the J gene lost 0 bases, with 3 bases spanning the gap. The CDR3 here is CASSTSYEQYF. The CDR3 coding sequence is TGTGCCAGCAGCACCTCCTACGAGCAGTACTTC.

This clonotype was seen at least ten times. This chain links TRBV12-3 or TRBV12-4 with TRBJ2-2; 7 bases map to TRBD1. The CDR3 runs 16 residues. The junction had 4 bases not matched to a gene; V was cut back by 2 bases and J by 1 base. DNA of the CDR3: TGTGCCAGCAGTTTATATAGGGACAGGAACACCGGGGAGCTGTTTTTT. It codes for CASSLYRDRNTGELFF.

This clonotype was seen many times. The chain uses TRBV10-3 and TRBJ1-4, with no clear D. CDR3 size: 11 residues. The V end lost 8 bases, the J end lost 5 bases, and 6 bases lay between the germline ends. Germline lookup yields CDR1 ENHRY and CDR2 SYGVKD. CDR3 in DNA: TGTGCCATCGGGGAGAATGAAAAACTGTTTTTT. Protein product: CAIGENEKLFF.

The chain recombines TRBV20-1 with TRBJ2-1, with D perhaps matching TRBD2 (7 bases). The CDR3 runs 18 residues. The V end was cut by 5 bases, the J end by 3 bases, with 26 bases between. Germline V gene data show CDR1 as DFQATT and CDR2 as SNEGSKA (reference sequence). CDR3 protein: CSAPGPPRAGHYYNEQFF. CDR3 sequence (DNA): TGCAGTGCTCCCGGACCCCCTCGAGCGGGACACTACTACAATGAGCAGTTCTTC.

In this sample, this clonotype turned up many times. This chain uses TRBV10-3 with TRBJ2-2; TRBD2 matches at 7 bases. Germline V CDR1 and CDR2: ENHRY, SYGVKD. The CDR3 length is 12 residues. V trimming: 11 bases; J trimming: 1 base; junction bases outside the gene matches: 1. The CDR3 protein is CAGRGNTGELFF. The CDR3 region has the DNA TGTGCCGGGAGGGGGAACACCGGGGAGCTGTTTTTT.

The rearrangement links TRBV12-3 or TRBV12-4 to TRBJ1-4; 10 positions agree with TRBD1. With 5 bases clipped from V and 5 bases from J, the junction kept 8 bases outside the gene matches. The CDR3 totals 16 residues. Here the CDR3 reads CASSNADRGRNEKLFF. The CDR3 bases are TGTGCCAGCAGTAACGCTGACAGGGGGCGCAATGAAAAACTGTTTTTT.

To note about this clonotype: A much larger clone lies one base from this, so it may be a read error. The CDR3 DNA reads as TGTGCCAGCACTTTATTTGGGACAGGGGCTCAATTCGGCGAAAAACTGTTTTTT. Translation: CASTLFGTGAQFGEKLFF. This chain joins TRBV27 and TRBJ1-4; TRBD1 matches at 10 bases. CDR3 size: 18 residues. Germline CDR1 reads MNHEY; CDR2 reads SMNVEV (reference sequence).

The rearrangement joins TRBV7-9 to TRBJ2-7; a possible D gene is TRBD1 (6 bases). The V end was cut by 1 base, the J end by 2 bases, with 9 bases between. The CDR3 runs 14 residues. In germline, CDR1 is SEHNR, CDR2 FQNEAQ (reference sequence). CDR3 sequence (DNA): TGTGCCAGCAGCTTAGTGGACAGTACCTACGAGCAGTACTTC. Residues: CASSLVDSTYEQYF.

This clonotype turned up a few times. V gene TRBV20-1 combines with J gene TRBJ2-1; 10 bases are shared with TRBD2. Germline lookup yields CDR1 DFQATT and CDR2 SNEGSKA (reference sequence). This CDR3 is built from 18 residues. V was pared by 0 bases and J by 0 bases, with 8 bases of the junction left unmatched. CDR3 bases: TGCAGTGCTAGAGATCTAGCGGGAGCACCGAGCTCCTACAATGAGCAGTTCTTC. This gives the protein CSARDLAGAPSSYNEQFF.

The chain employs TRBV3-1 and TRBJ2-2, with 7 bases fitting TRBD1. CDR1 is LGHDT, CDR2 YNNKEL, per germline (reference sequence). This CDR3 has 16 amino acids. Losses at the gene ends were 4 bases for V and 5 bases for J; bases not matched to a gene: 10. As DNA, the CDR3 is TGTGCCAGCAGCCTCCGGGGACAGACATTGACCGGGGAGCTGTTTTTT. The encoded protein is CASSLRGQTLTGELFF.